This is a list of T cell receptor beta chains from one sample in a study of shared clonotypes between healthy human individuals. Sequencing was performed with immunoSEQ multiplex PCR; in TCRdb, only in-frame clones are kept and a portion is missing. The sample consists of 1,400,000 or so clones, around 98.5% of them appearing once. Source material: naive CD4+ T cells sorted from blood. Receptors were obtained from a young man in good health. Both conserved end residues are part of each CDR3. The order of the fields is D gene, CDR3 length, J gene, clone size, V gene, CDR3 DNA, CDR3 protein. The D gene is left open where the match is weak. Size is stated for part of the rows, as once, few or many counts, or as a class when the clone is expanded.

>TRBD2|14|TRBJ2-3|.|TRBV5-1
TGCGCCAGCAGCTACGGACTAGCGATAGATACGCAGTATTTT
CASSYGLAIDTQYF
>.|13|TRBJ2-3|once|TRBV5-1
TGCGCCAGCAGCCTCCGCCGTCAAGATACGCAGTATTTT
CASSLRRQDTQYF
>.|15|TRBJ2-7|.|TRBV7-2
TGTGCCAGCAGCTTAGACGGGAGAAGCTCCTACGAGCAGTACTTC
CASSLDGRSSYEQYF
>TRBD2|20|TRBJ2-3|.|TRBV5-1
TGCGCCAGCAGCCCCGTTCCTCGACTAGCGGGAGGCAGTGTGACAGATACGCAGTATTTT
CASSPVPRLAGGSVTDTQYF
>TRBD2|15|TRBJ2-3|.|TRBV29-1
TGCAGCGTTGTTTCTAGCGGGAGGGTAAGAGATACGCAGTATTTT
CSVVSSGRVRDTQYF
>.|17|TRBJ2-6|.|TRBV7-9
TGTGCCAGCAGCCCCCGGTCCGGGGCCTCTGGGGCCAACGTCCTGACTTTC
CASSPRSGASGANVLTF
>.|16|TRBJ1-4|.|TRBV27
TGTGCCAGCAGTTTGCTAGGCGGTTGGACTAATGAAAAACTGTTTTTT
CASSLLGGWTNEKLFF
>TRBD2|19|TRBJ2-3|.|TRBV15
TGTGCCACCAGCCTGGGACTAGCGGGAGGGAGGTGGAACACAGATACGCAGTATTTT
CATSLGLAGGRWNTDTQYF
>.|13|TRBJ2-7|.|TRBV19
TGTGCCAGTAGTATGGACATGACCTACGAGCAGTACTTC
CASSMDMTYEQYF
>TRBD2|16|TRBJ2-1|.|TRBV10-2
TGCGCCAGCAGGATCTCTCATAGCGGGAGGGCCTCTGAGCAGTTCTTC
CASRISHSGRASEQFF
>.|14|TRBJ1-5|.|TRBV4-1
TGCGCCAGCAGTTTGTGGCAGAACAATCAGCCCCAGCATTTT
CASSLWQNNQPQHF
>TRBD1|13|TRBJ2-1|few|TRBV2
TGTGCCAGCGGGACAGACTCCTACAATGAGCAGTTCTTC
CASGTDSYNEQFF
>.|14|TRBJ2-5|.|TRBV5-1
TGCGCCAGCAGCTTATTCCCGTCCCAAGAGACCCAGTACTTC
CASSLFPSQETQYF
>TRBD2|12|TRBJ2-3|.|TRBV7-7
TGTGCTAGCAGCGCCCCGGGAGGTACGCAGTATTTT
CASSAPGGTQYF
>TRBD1|14|TRBJ2-7|.|TRBV28
TGTGCCAGCGAGGGACAGGCTAACTCCTACGAGCAGTACTTC
CASEGQANSYEQYF
>.|14|TRBJ2-7|.|TRBV18
TGTGCCAGCTCAATGACAGGCGGCCGCTACGAGCAGTACTTC
CASSMTGGRYEQYF
>TRBD2|16|TRBJ2-3|.|TRBV5-1
TGCGCCAGCAGCTTGGGGGGCGGGAGGAGCACAGATACGCAGTATTTT
CASSLGGGRSTDTQYF
>TRBD2|14|TRBJ2-3|.|TRBV14
TGTGCCAGCAGCCTCCGACTAGCGATGGATACGCAGTATTTT
CASSLRLAMDTQYF
>TRBD2|15|TRBJ2-1|.|TRBV5-1
TGCGCCAGCAGCTCGGGACTAGCGGGTTACAATGAGCAGTTCTTC
CASSSGLAGYNEQFF
>TRBD2|14|TRBJ2-7|.|TRBV9
TGTGCCAGCAGCTCCACTAGCGCCTCCTACGAGCAGTACTTC
CASSSTSASYEQYF
>.|17|TRBJ2-3|.|TRBV7-9
TGTGCCAGCAGAGCTCCGGGACACCGAACTAGCACAGATACGCAGTATTTT
CASRAPGHRTSTDTQYF
>.|17|TRBJ2-6|.|TRBV5-6
TGTGCCAGCAGCCCTCTTTTAAGGGGCTCTGGGGCCAACGTCCTGACTTTC
CASSPLLRGSGANVLTF
>TRBD1|14|TRBJ1-4|.|TRBV29-1
TGCAGCGTGTCGCCGGGACAGGGGATTGAAAAACTGTTTTTT
CSVSPGQGIEKLFF
>TRBD1|15|TRBJ1-2|.|TRBV9
TGTGCCAGCTCTCACAGGGGGCAGGGTTTGAATGGCTACACCTTC
CASSHRGQGLNGYTF
>.|14|TRBJ1-3|.|TRBV5-4
TGTGCCAGCAATTCAGCAAACTCTGGAAACACCATATATTTT
CASNSANSGNTIYF
>.|12|TRBJ1-5|.|TRBV19
TGTGCCACCACTGGAGGAGCGGGACCCCAGCATTTT
CATTGGAGPQHF
>TRBD2|16|TRBJ2-1|.|TRBV11-3
TGTGCCAGCAGCGGACGGACTAGCGGGGGATACAATGAGCAGTTCTTC
CASSGRTSGGYNEQFF
>.|13|TRBJ2-2|.|TRBV10-1
TGCGCCAGCAGTGGCAGGGAGACCGGGGAGCTGTTTTTT
CASSGRETGELFF
>TRBD2|14|TRBJ2-7|.|TRBV18
TGTGCCAGCTCACCAGGGGGGGGCTCCTACGAGCAGTACTTC
CASSPGGGSYEQYF
>.|10|TRBJ2-7|.|TRBV20-1
TGCAGTGCAAGAATCTACGAGCAGTACTTC
CSARIYEQYF
>TRBD1|16|TRBJ1-2|.|TRBV7-2
TGTGCCAGCAGCTATTCCGGGACAGGGGGCGATGGTGGCTACACCTTC
CASSYSGTGGDGGYTF
>TRBD2|15|TRBJ2-3|.|TRBV9
TGTGCCAGCAGCGTTACTAGCGGTAGCACAGATACGCAGTATTTT
CASSVTSGSTDTQYF
>TRBD2|14|TRBJ2-1|once|TRBV18
TGTGCCAGCTCCCCGGGACTATCGAACAATGAGCAGTTCTTC
CASSPGLSNNEQFF
>TRBD1|12|TRBJ2-7|.|TRBV29-1
TGCAGTGTGACGGGGACAGCCTACGAGCAGTACTTC
CSVTGTAYEQYF
>.|13|TRBJ1-1|.|TRBV5-4
TGTGCCAGCAGCGCAAGACCGGGAACTGAAGCTTTCTTT
CASSARPGTEAFF
>TRBD1|15|TRBJ1-2|once|TRBV6-5
TGTGCCAGCAGTCCTTCAGGGGGAGCTTCGTATGGCTACACCTTC
CASSPSGGASYGYTF
>.|14|TRBJ1-2|.|TRBV9
TGTGCCAGCACCCCTGGGGGAGGGGGTGATGGCTACACCTTC
CASTPGGGGDGYTF
>.|11|TRBJ1-1|few|TRBV6-1
TGTGCCAGCAAACTGAACACTGAAGCTTTCTTT
CASKLNTEAFF
>TRBD1|13|TRBJ1-2|.|TRBV30
TGTGCCTGGAGGGGACAGGGTTACTATGGCTACACCTTC
CAWRGQGYYGYTF
>TRBD2|16|TRBJ2-5|.|TRBV18
TGTGCCAGCTCACCTCCGGGACTAGTCGGGGAGGAGACCCAGTACTTC
CASSPPGLVGEETQYF
>.|12|TRBJ2-7|.|TRBV11-2
TGTGCCAGCAGCCCCGTGGACTACGAGCAGTACTTC
CASSPVDYEQYF
>.|14|TRBJ2-3|.|TRBV9
TGTGCCAGCAGCGTAGCGAGCGGTACAGATACGCAGTATTTT
CASSVASGTDTQYF
>TRBD1|16|TRBJ2-7|.|TRBV9
TGTGCCAGCAGCCGGGGGGAGGGACAGGGTCCCTACGAGCAGTACTTC
CASSRGEGQGPYEQYF
>.|14|TRBJ2-7|.|TRBV21-1
TGTGCCAGCAGTCTAAGGGACCTTGCCTACGAGCAGTACTTC
CASSLRDLAYEQYF